The rows below give T cell receptor beta chains drawn from one sample of a study of cytomegalovirus exposure and HLA in healthy donors. Sequenced by immunoSEQ multiplex PCR; TCRdb stores in-frame clones only, minus some. Of roughly 140,000 clones in the sample, roughly 81% were seen once. The sequenced material came from PBMCs. The receptors here all came from a woman aged 18-29 years in good health and CMV-seronegative. CDR3s include the opening cysteine and the closing phenylalanine or tryptophan. The D gene is left open where the match is weak. The size field is filled for only some rows; it gives once, few, many or a size class.

>TRBJ2-5|.|TRBV6-5|.
TGTGCCAGCAGTTACGGGGGGACCCAAGAGACCCAGTACTTC
CASSYGGTQETQYF
>TRBJ1-2|.|TRBV19|TRBD1
TGTGCCAGTAGTGCGCACCCTCAGGGGGCGGGAGTCGATGAAACCTTC
CASSAHPQGAGVDETF
>TRBJ2-7|few|TRBV7-2|TRBD2
TGTGCCAGCAGTTCTAGCGGGGGTTCCTACGAGCAGTACTTC
CASSSSGGSYEQYF
>TRBJ1-4|.|TRBV28|.
TGTGCCAGCAGTTTATTCGGGGGTGCAACTAATGAAAAACTGTTTTTT
CASSLFGGATNEKLFF
>TRBJ2-5|.|TRBV7-2|.
TGTGCCAGCAGCTTCCCTCGGGGGAGACAAGAGACCCAGTACTTC
CASSFPRGRQETQYF
>TRBJ1-6|.|TRBV27|.
TGTGCCAGCAGTTTTTCCCGAGCGGGCCCCCTCCACTTT
CASSFSRAGPLHF
>TRBJ1-5|.|TRBV28|TRBD1
TGTGCCAGCAGTTCTACGGGGACAGAAGATCAGCCCCAGCATTTT
CASSSTGTEDQPQHF
>TRBJ2-3|.|TRBV5-1|TRBD1
TGCGCCAGCAGCTTGGCCAACACAGGGGGGACAGATACGCAGTATTTT
CASSLANTGGTDTQYF
>TRBJ2-7|.|TRBV5-1|TRBD2
TGCGCCAGCAGCTTGTTGCGGGAGGGAACCTACGAGCAGTACTTC
CASSLLREGTYEQYF
>TRBJ1-2|.|TRBV5-1|TRBD1
TGCGCCAGCAGCAAAGGGACAGCCCCGCCCGGCTACACCTTC
CASSKGTAPPGYTF
>TRBJ1-5|.|TRBV27|.
TGTGCCAGCAGTTTGGGCGGGGTAAGTCAGCCCCAGCATTTT
CASSLGGVSQPQHF
>TRBJ2-1|.|TRBV11-3|TRBD2
TGTGCCAGCAGCTTAAATCCCCTAGCGGGAGGGCCGGTTTCTGGACCGCAGTTCTTC
CASSLNPLAGGPVSGPQFF
>TRBJ2-7|.|TRBV7-8|.
TGTGCCAGCAGCCTACCGCGCGAGCAGTACTTC
CASSLPREQYF